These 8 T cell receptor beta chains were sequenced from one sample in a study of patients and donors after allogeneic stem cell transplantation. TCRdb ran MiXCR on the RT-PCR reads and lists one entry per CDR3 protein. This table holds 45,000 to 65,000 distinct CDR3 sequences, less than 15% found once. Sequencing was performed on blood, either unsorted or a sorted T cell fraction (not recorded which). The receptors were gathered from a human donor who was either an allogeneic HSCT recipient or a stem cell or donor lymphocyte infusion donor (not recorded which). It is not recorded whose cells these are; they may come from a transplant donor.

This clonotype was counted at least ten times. The CDR3 DNA follows: TGTGCCAGCAGCCAAGATTGGCGGGACACCCTGTTTGAAGCTTTCTTT. It yields the protein CASSQDWRDTLFEAFF. The rearrangement uses TRBV4-2 and TRBJ1-1, with D possibly matching TRBD1 (6 bases). The V end lost 0 bases, the J end lost 7 bases, and 18 bases lay between the germline ends. Germline loops: CDR1 LGHNA, CDR2 YNFKEQ. CDR3 length: 16 residues.

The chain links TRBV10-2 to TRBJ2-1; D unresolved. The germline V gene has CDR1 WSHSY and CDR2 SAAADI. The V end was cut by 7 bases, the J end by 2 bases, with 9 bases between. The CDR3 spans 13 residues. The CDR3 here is CASIQQPYNEQFF. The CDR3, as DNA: TGCGCCAGCATCCAGCAACCCTACAATGAGCAGTTCTTC.

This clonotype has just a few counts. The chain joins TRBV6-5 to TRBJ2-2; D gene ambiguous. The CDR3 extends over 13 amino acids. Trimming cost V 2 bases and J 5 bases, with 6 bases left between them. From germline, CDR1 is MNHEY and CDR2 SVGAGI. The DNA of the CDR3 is TGTGCCAGCAGTTACCGCCAGACCGGGGAGCTGTTTTTT. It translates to CASSYRQTGELFF.

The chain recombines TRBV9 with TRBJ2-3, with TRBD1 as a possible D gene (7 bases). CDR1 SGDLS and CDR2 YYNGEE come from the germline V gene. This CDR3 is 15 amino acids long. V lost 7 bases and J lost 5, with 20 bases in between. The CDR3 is CASQGGPRWGDTQYF. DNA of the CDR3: TGTGCCAGCCAGGGGGGACCCAGATGGGGAGATACGCAGTATTTT.

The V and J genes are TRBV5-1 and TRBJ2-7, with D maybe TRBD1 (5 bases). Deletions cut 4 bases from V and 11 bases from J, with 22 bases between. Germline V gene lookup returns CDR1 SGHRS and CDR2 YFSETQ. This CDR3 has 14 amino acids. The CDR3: CASSTPPQGLKKYF. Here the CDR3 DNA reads TGCGCCAGCAGCACCCCCCCCCAGGGTCTCAAGAAGTACTTC.

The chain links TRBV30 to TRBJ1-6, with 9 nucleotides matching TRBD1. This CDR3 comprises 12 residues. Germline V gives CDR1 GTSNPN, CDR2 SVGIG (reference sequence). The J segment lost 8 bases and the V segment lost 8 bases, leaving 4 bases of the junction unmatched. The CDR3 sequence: CALRDRDSPLHF. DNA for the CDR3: TGTGCCCTCCGGGACAGGGATTCACCCCTCCACTTT.

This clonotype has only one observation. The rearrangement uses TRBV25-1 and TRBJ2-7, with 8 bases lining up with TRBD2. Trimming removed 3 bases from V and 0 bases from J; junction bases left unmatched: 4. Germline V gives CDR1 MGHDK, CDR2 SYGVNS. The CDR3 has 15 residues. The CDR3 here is CASSEAGGNSYEQYF. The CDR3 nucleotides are TGTGCCAGCAGTGAGGCGGGGGGCAACTCCTACGAGCAGTACTTC.

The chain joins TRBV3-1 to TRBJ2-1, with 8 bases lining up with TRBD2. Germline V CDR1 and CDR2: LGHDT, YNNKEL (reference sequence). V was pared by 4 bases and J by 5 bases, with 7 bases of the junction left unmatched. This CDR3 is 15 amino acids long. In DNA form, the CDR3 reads TGTGCCAGCAGCCCTTTCCGACTAGCGAACAATGAGCAGTTCTTC. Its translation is CASSPFRLANNEQFF.